These 15 T cell receptor beta chains were sequenced from one sample in a study of cytomegalovirus exposure and HLA in healthy donors. PCR amplification relied on 60 Vbeta primers (plus 13 Jbeta primers). The table came from immunoSEQ multiplex PCR; TCRdb's copy has only in-frame clones and leaves some out. The repertoire holds about 140,000 clones, with around 75% as singletons. The sample comprised PBMCs. The receptors shown here come from a female donor in good health and CMV-seronegative.

This sequence joins TRBV7-9 and TRBJ1-3; 7 bases fit TRBD1. The junction had 6 bases not matched to a gene; V was cut back by 4 bases and J by 0 bases. Germline assignment: CDR1 SEHNR and CDR2 FQNEAQ (reference sequence). This CDR3 has 16 residues. This CDR3 is CASSWRTGDSGNTIYF. CDR3 DNA sequence: TGTGCCAGCAGCTGGCGGACAGGAGACTCTGGAAACACCATATATTTT.

The V call is TRBV10-3, the J call TRBJ2-3; D is undetermined. This CDR3 has 13 amino acids. Germline V gene data show CDR1 as ENHRY and CDR2 as SYGVKD. V was cut by 6 bases and J by 0 bases, with 7 bases left in between. Here the CDR3 DNA reads TGTGCCATCAGACAAGATAGCACAGATACGCAGTATTTT. Amino acid sequence: CAIRQDSTDTQYF.

V usage is TRBV27 and J usage is TRBJ2-7; D possibly corresponds to TRBD2 (6 bases). Germline V gene sequence: CDR1 MNHEY, CDR2 SMNVEV (reference sequence). Trimming pared 6 bases from V and 4 bases from J, leaving 22 bases between. The length of the CDR3 is 16 residues. CDR3 DNA: TGTGCCAGCAGGCCCGGGGGAAAGTCTCCCCCTTACGAGCAGTACTTC. Translated: CASRPGGKSPPYEQYF.

The V call is TRBV29-1, the J call TRBJ1-2; D uncertain. V was shortened by 5 bases and J by 7 bases, with 23 bases between the two germline ends. Germline V CDR1 and CDR2: SQVTM, ANQGSEA. CDR3 length equals 15 residues. This chain's CDR3 is CSVPLLRPGGGGYTF. CDR3 nucleotides: TGCAGCGTTCCTCTGCTTAGGCCGGGAGGTGGTGGCTACACCTTC. Filled out from reference TRBV29-1 and TRBJ1-2, the complete variable domain reads SAVISQKPSRDICQRGTSLTIQCQVDSQVTMMFWYRQQPGQSLTLIATANQGSEATYESGFVIDKFPISRPNLTFSTLTVSNMSPEDSSIYLCSVPLLRPGGGGYTFGSGTRLTVV.

The rearrangement uses TRBV11-2 and TRBJ2-7, with 14 bases identical to TRBD2. The CDR3 sequence is 18 residues long. J gave up 4 bases and V 1 base, and 9 bases lay outside the gene matches. The germline CDR1 and CDR2 sequences are SGHAT and FQNNGV. The CDR3 spells CASSLAGKTSGRVYEQYF. CDR3 nucleotide sequence: TGTGCCAGCAGCTTAGCGGGCAAGACTAGCGGGAGGGTGTACGAGCAGTACTTC. Together with reference TRBV11-2 and TRBJ2-7, the CDR3 gives the full variable domain: EAGVAQSPRYKIIEKRQSVAFWCNPISGHATLYWYQQILGQGPKLLIQFQNNGVVDDSQLPKDRFSAERLKGVDSTLKIQPAKLEDSAVYLCASSLAGKTSGRVYEQYFGPGTRLTVT.

J is TRBJ2-3 and V is TRBV2, with 7 positions matching TRBD1. Trimming took 4 bases from V and 0 from J; bases not matched to a gene: 13. The CDR3 runs to 18 residues. Germline V gene lookup returns CDR1 SNHLY and CDR2 FYNNEI. The DNA for the CDR3 is TGTGCCAGCAGTGGGGACAGCGAACTTCTCACTAGCACAGATACGCAGTATTTT. Its translation: CASSGDSELLTSTDTQYF.

The table lists this clone with a few counts. The CDR3 loop reads CASSSPLYEQYF. The CDR3 DNA reads as TGTGCCAGCAGTTCCCCCTTGTACGAGCAGTACTTC. The rearrangement links TRBV28 to TRBJ2-7; D gene ambiguous. Trimming removed 4 bases from V and 4 bases from J, with 8 bases in between. CDR1 and CDR2 from the germline V gene are MDHEN and SYDVKM. The CDR3 extends over 12 amino acids.

This clone was picked up a small number of times. The rearrangement joins TRBV28 to TRBJ1-1; D unresolved. Germline CDR1 reads MDHEN; CDR2 reads SYDVKM. The CDR3 length is 14 residues. Trimming pared 5 bases from V and 1 base from J, leaving 11 bases between. The CDR3, as DNA: TGTGCCAGCAGTCCGTACGGTGGGAACACTGAAGCTTTCTTT. It is translated as CASSPYGGNTEAFF. The full variable domain, in which reference TRBV28 and TRBJ1-1 provide the parts outside the CDR3, is DVKVTQSSRYLVKRTGEKVFLECVQDMDHENMFWYRQDPGLGLRLIYFSYDVKMKEKGDIPEGYSVSREKKERFSLILESASTNQTSMYLCASSPYGGNTEAFFGQGTRLTVV.

Only a few counts were recorded for this clone. The gene calls are TRBV2 and TRBJ2-1; tentative D call: TRBD1 (7 bases). CDR3 length: 16 amino acids. Germline V gene sequence: CDR1 SNHLY, CDR2 FYNNEI. V gave up 2 bases and J gave up 7 bases, with 18 bases separating them. CDR3 loop: CASSERWRDSLNEQFF. The CDR3 nucleotides read TGTGCCAGCAGTGAACGATGGCGGGACAGCCTTAATGAGCAGTTCTTC.

This clone appeared a single time. The CDR3 DNA sequence: TGTGCCGGCCGGGACAGGGACTCTGGGGCCAACGTCCTGACTTTC. This encodes CAGRDRDSGANVLTF. The V and J genes are TRBV6-1 and TRBJ2-6; 9 bases agree with TRBD1. CDR1 MNHNS and CDR2 SASEGT come from the germline V gene. J was trimmed by 0 bases and V by 11 bases; bases with no gene match: 5. The CDR3 runs 15 residues.

This clone was detected once. The chain recombines TRBV5-1 with TRBJ2-5; TRBD1 is a possible D gene (6 bases). Germline lookup yields CDR1 SGHRS and CDR2 YFSETQ. Trimming pared 4 bases from V and 2 bases from J, leaving 18 bases between. The CDR3 consists of 16 residues. Here the CDR3 reads CASSVSLQGKQETQYF. The DNA for the CDR3 is TGCGCCAGCAGCGTTTCGCTACAGGGAAAGCAAGAGACCCAGTACTTC.

The rearrangement uses TRBV18 and TRBJ2-1; 9 bases are a match to TRBD2. The germline V gene has CDR1 KGHSH and CDR2 LQKENI. The CDR3 runs 16 residues. The J segment lost 4 bases and the V segment lost 1 base, leaving 5 bases of the junction unmatched. The CDR3 DNA reads TGTGCCAGCTCACCACAGCCACTAGCGGGTTACAATGAGCAGTTCTTC. Translation gives CASSPQPLAGYNEQFF.

The chain couples TRBV29-1 to TRBJ2-7; 9 bases align to TRBD1. V shed 1 base, J shed 1 base, and the junction held 2 bases outside the gene matches. CDR1 is SQVTM and CDR2 is ANQGSEA in the germline V gene. CDR3 length: 14 amino acids. This CDR3 reads CSVEAGTGSYEQYF. For the CDR3, the DNA is TGCAGCGTTGAAGCCGGGACAGGGTCCTACGAGCAGTACTTC.

This chain uses TRBV29-1 with TRBJ2-3, with 11 nucleotides matching TRBD1. Germline CDR1 and CDR2: SQVTM and ANQGSEA. With 4 bases clipped from V and 5 bases from J, the junction kept 14 bases outside the gene matches. This CDR3 spans 17 amino acids. The CDR3, as DNA: TGCAGCGTTGCCGGGACAGGGGGGACTGTGGCGGTAGATACGCAGTATTTT. It is translated as CSVAGTGGTVAVDTQYF.

This chain joins TRBV5-1 and TRBJ2-1; the D gene is possibly TRBD2 (6 bases). V lost 4 bases and J 6 bases, leaving 14 bases between the germline ends. CDR1 is SGHRS and CDR2 is YFSETQ in the germline V gene. The CDR3 runs 14 residues. DNA of the CDR3: TGCGCCAGCAGCAACGAGCGGGTGGGCAATGAGCAGTTCTTC. Its protein is CASSNERVGNEQFF.